This T cell receptor beta chain stems from a study of cytomegalovirus exposure and HLA in healthy donors. Study-level points and caveats: At a 0.05 false discovery rate, a later analysis found over 15,000 TCR beta sequences to be associated with HLA alleles. According to the study, roughly 160 TCR beta chains were cytomegalovirus-associated. An analysis done earlier found most TCR beta V segments productive about 87% or about 30% of the time.

This clone has more than one count but fewer than ten. Its specificity is unknown. 13 Jbeta primers and 60 Vbeta primers were used for the PCR. The protocol was immunoSEQ multiplex PCR, while the TCRdb copy is restricted to in-frame clones and leaves out a portion. The repertoire consists of roughly 100,000 clones, with around 86% occurring once and the leading ten covering under 4.5%. This CDR3 contains 13 residues. Trimming at V came to 1 base and at J to 14 bases, leaving 10 bases not matched to a gene. Germline-derived CDR1 and CDR2 are SGHTA and FQGNSA. Unrecorded immune exposure was likely among donors, who were nominally healthy when sampled.

Sequences were obtained from PBMCs. The TCR comes from a female donor in good health and CMV-seropositive. The rearrangement uses TRBV7-2 and TRBJ2-5; 7 nucleotides line up with TRBD1. The CDR3 sequence: CASSLELEGQSYF. The CDR3 region has the DNA TGTGCCAGCAGCTTAGAGTTAGAGGGACAGAGTTACTTC.